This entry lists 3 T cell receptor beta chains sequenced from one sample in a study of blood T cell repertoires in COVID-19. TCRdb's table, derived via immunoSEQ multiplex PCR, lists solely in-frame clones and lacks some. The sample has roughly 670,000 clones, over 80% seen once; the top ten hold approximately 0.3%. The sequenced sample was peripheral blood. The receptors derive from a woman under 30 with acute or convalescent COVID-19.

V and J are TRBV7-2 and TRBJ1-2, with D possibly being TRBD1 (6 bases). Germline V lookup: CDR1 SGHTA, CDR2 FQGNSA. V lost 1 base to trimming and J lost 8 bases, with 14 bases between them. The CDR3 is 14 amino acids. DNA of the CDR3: TGTGCCAGCAGCTTAGAGGCAGGGACAAGCGGCTACACCTTC. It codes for CASSLEAGTSGYTF.

In DNA, the CDR3 is TGTGCCAGCAGCTTTGCGGGAAGGGATCAGCCCCAGCATTTT. It yields the protein CASSFAGRDQPQHF. The chain is built from TRBV7-9 and TRBJ1-5, with D unresolved. The germline V gene has CDR1 SEHNR and CDR2 FQNEAQ (reference sequence). V shed 3 bases and J shed 5 bases, with 11 bases lying between them. The CDR3 contains 14 residues.

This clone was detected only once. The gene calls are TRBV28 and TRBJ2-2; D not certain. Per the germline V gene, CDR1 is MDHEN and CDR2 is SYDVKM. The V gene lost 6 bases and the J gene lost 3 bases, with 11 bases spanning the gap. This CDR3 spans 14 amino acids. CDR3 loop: CASRPFLDTGELFF. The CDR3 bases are TGTGCCAGCAGGCCCTTTTTAGACACCGGGGAGCTGTTTTTT.